Listed here are 24 T cell receptor beta chains from one sample, sequenced in a study of CD8 T cells in ankylosing spondylitis (dated by TCRdb to 2016 to 2017). Their target antigens are unknown. Library preparation was by 5' RACE. TCRdb shows the sequencer as Illumina HiSeq 2500. TCRdb passed the public sequencing reads through fastp at Q25 and MiXCR, retaining productive beta sequences. Each record represents a unique CDR3 protein, reported with the most common genes and DNA among its rows. This sample is represented by approximately 300,000 distinct CDR3 sequences; approximately 8.2% of them were singletons. Of the sample, approximately 15% is held by the ten largest clones. Results and caveats for the whole study, not just this receptor: Blood from ankylosing spondylitis patients appeared to be characterized by a TCR beta motif made up of about 8 highly homologous amino acid variants.

The sequencing input was blood, either unsorted or a sorted T cell fraction (not recorded which). These receptors were taken from a male donor with ankylosing spondylitis.

This clonotype has just a few counts. Compared with germline, one end of the junction differs, possibly owing to a read error. J is TRBJ2-2 and V is TRBV7-7, with no clear D. CDR3 length: 12 amino acids. Germline V gives CDR1 SSHAT, CDR2 FNYEAQ (reference sequence). The CDR3 DNA follows: TGTGCTAGCAGCCCAAGATCCGGGGAGCTGTTTTTT. Translation: CASSPRSGELFF.

The table lists this clonotype with a few counts. The V gene is TRBV7-2, the J gene TRBJ1-1; 7 bases fit TRBD1. The CDR3 spans 14 residues. Germline CDR1 is SGHTA and CDR2 is FQGNSA. J was trimmed by 7 bases and V by 3 bases; bases with no gene match: 8. CDR3 amino acids: CASSFYATGLEAFF. The CDR3 region has the DNA TGTGCCAGCAGCTTTTACGCGACAGGGCTTGAAGCTTTCTTT.

The J gene is TRBJ2-7, the V gene TRBV5-5, with a possible D match to TRBD1 (5 bases). Germline V gene lookup returns CDR1 SGHKS and CDR2 YYEKEE (reference sequence). CDR3 length: 14 amino acids. Trimming cost V 1 base and J 3 bases, with 11 bases left between them. The CDR3 region is CASSLWQGRYEQYF. The CDR3 DNA is TGTGCCAGCAGCTTGTGGCAGGGTCGCTACGAGCAGTACTTC.

This chain connects TRBV10-3 to TRBJ2-5; the match to TRBD2 covers 7 bases. The junction had 6 bases not matched to a gene; V was cut back by 7 bases and J by 4 bases. The germline gives CDR1 ENHRY, CDR2 SYGVKD. The CDR3 runs to 13 residues. CDR3 coding DNA: TGTGCCATCACCCCCGGACTAGGAGAGACCCAGTACTTC. Translation gives CAITPGLGETQYF.

The genes are TRBV3-1 and TRBJ1-2; D not resolved. The ends were cut back, 4 bases at V and 7 bases at J, with 16 bases in the middle. Germline loops: CDR1 LGHDT, CDR2 YNNKEL (reference sequence). CDR3 length: 14 residues. The CDR3 DNA is TGTGCCAGCAGCCGCCCCGAGGCAGAGGGTGGCTACACCTTC. Protein product: CASSRPEAEGGYTF.

This clonotype turned up a few times. The chain links TRBV18 to TRBJ1-5; 8 nucleotides line up with TRBD1. V dropped 4 bases and J dropped 0; count of bases not matched to a gene: 8. The CDR3 contains 17 residues. CDR1 and CDR2 (germline): KGHSH, LQKENI. In DNA form, the CDR3 reads TGTGCCAGCTCACGGGACAGGATCCTTTCTAGCAATCAGCCCCAGCATTTT. Protein: CASSRDRILSSNQPQHF.

This clonotype was detected a few times. The genes are TRBV20-1 and TRBJ2-3; no firm D call. Germline V gene lookup returns CDR1 DFQATT and CDR2 SNEGSKA (reference sequence). The V end lost 3 bases, the J end lost 2 bases, and 15 bases lay between the germline ends. The CDR3 extends over 15 amino acids. CDR3: CSARTHRPSTDTQYF. The CDR3, as DNA: TGCAGTGCTAGGACCCACAGACCATCCACAGATACGCAGTATTTT.

This clonotype was observed at least ten times. The rearrangement uses TRBV5-1 and TRBJ2-7; 8 positions agree with TRBD1. CDR1 and CDR2 from the germline V gene are SGHRS and YFSETQ. The ends lost 3 bases at V and 6 bases at J; junction bases unmatched: 8. This CDR3 has 14 residues. CDR3 sequence (DNA): TGCGCCAGCAGCTCTGAGACAGGGGAGAGCGAGCAGTACTTC. Amino acid sequence: CASSSETGESEQYF.

In this sample, this clonotype turned up a few times. V and J are TRBV10-3 and TRBJ2-2; TRBD2 agrees at 9 bases. Germline trimming cut 0 bases from V and 6 bases from J; bases unmatched to any gene: 8. There are 17 residues in the CDR3. Germline CDR1 reads ENHRY; CDR2 reads SYGVKD. The CDR3 here is CAISESIGGRGPGELFF. The CDR3 DNA is TGTGCCATCAGTGAGTCGATAGGCGGGAGGGGCCCCGGGGAGCTGTTTTTT.

This clonotype was recorded a few times. The V gene is TRBV28, the J gene TRBJ2-1; 8 nucleotides match TRBD2. Germline V gives CDR1 MDHEN, CDR2 SYDVKM. The CDR3 extends over 16 amino acids. J gave up 0 bases and V 4 bases, and 5 bases lay outside the gene matches. The CDR3 is CASSYPSGSSYNEQFF. In nucleotides, the CDR3 is TGTGCCAGCAGTTACCCCAGCGGGAGCTCCTACAATGAGCAGTTCTTC. Variable domain in full (rest from reference TRBV28 and TRBJ2-1): DVKVTQSSRYLVKRTGEKVFLECVQDMDHENMFWYRQDPGLGLRLIYFSYDVKMKEKGDIPEGYSVSREKKERFSLILESASTNQTSMYLCASSYPSGSSYNEQFFGPGTRLTVL.

The CDR3 region has the DNA TGTGCCAGCAGTTCCGACCATCTACGGCCTCTAGGTCCCCCACGAAATGAGCAGTTCTTC. This sequence encodes CASSSDHLRPLGPPRNEQFF. The chain joins TRBV6-2 or TRBV6-3 to TRBJ2-1; D is undetermined. The CDR3 loop spans 20 amino acids. The germline gives CDR1 MNHEY, CDR2 SVGEGT. V lost 4 bases, J lost 7 bases, and 32 bases lay in between.

This clonotype was counted between two and nine times. DNA for the CDR3: TGTGCCAGCAGCTTAGATCGGGTGGCAGCCGAGCAGTACTTC. Its translation: CASSLDRVAAEQYF. This chain joins TRBV11-2 and TRBJ2-7; D gene unclear. V gave up 0 bases and J gave up 6 bases, with 12 bases separating them. This CDR3 is 14 amino acids long. Germline V CDR1 and CDR2: SGHAT, FQNNGV.

In its sample, this clonotype was seen once. It may be a read error: a sequence one base away is much more abundant. The chain uses TRBV20-1 and TRBJ2-5, with 9 nucleotides matching TRBD2. Germline assignment: CDR1 DFQATT and CDR2 SNEGSKA (reference sequence). Unmatched junction bases numbered 4, after V lost 5 bases and J lost 3 bases. The CDR3 spans 13 residues. The CDR3 region is CSADSGSKETQYF. The CDR3 nucleotides read TGCAGTGCTGATAGCGGGAGCAAAGAGACCCAGTACTTC.

This clonotype was detected ten times or more. The rearrangement joins TRBV28 to TRBJ2-3, with 8 bases matching TRBD2. Germline values: CDR1 MDHEN, CDR2 SYDVKM. V lost 5 bases and J lost 3; bases outside the gene matches: 4. The length of the CDR3 is 14 residues. The CDR3 nucleotides read TGTGCCAGCAGTAGCGGGAGTGAGACAGATACGCAGTATTTT. Residues: CASSSGSETDTQYF. Full variable domain (missing parts from reference TRBV28 and TRBJ2-3): DVKVTQSSRYLVKRTGEKVFLECVQDMDHENMFWYRQDPGLGLRLIYFSYDVKMKEKGDIPEGYSVSREKKERFSLILESASTNQTSMYLCASSSGSETDTQYFGPGTRLTVL.

This clonotype showed up many times. The V call is TRBV6-1, the J call TRBJ1-4; D unresolved. Trimming removed 4 bases at V and 2 bases at J, with 8 bases between. In germline, CDR1 is MNHNS, CDR2 SASEGT. This CDR3 is 14 amino acids long. CDR3 region: CASSGYRTNEKLFF. DNA of the CDR3: TGTGCCAGCAGTGGGTATCGGACTAATGAAAAACTGTTTTTT.

The genes are TRBV20-1 and TRBJ2-1; TRBD2 might be the D (7 bases). Germline V CDR1 and CDR2: DFQATT, SNEGSKA (reference sequence). V was cut by 0 bases and J by 5 bases, with 14 bases left in between. This CDR3 has 15 residues. The DNA for the CDR3 is TGCAGTGCTAGAGATTTGGGGGGGGCTAACAATGAGCAGTTCTTC. Protein: CSARDLGGANNEQFF.

This clonotype was seen a handful of times. V is TRBV11-2 and J is TRBJ2-5; the match to TRBD1 covers 7 bases. CDR3 length: 14 amino acids. CDR1 is SGHAT and CDR2 is FQNNGV in the germline V gene. V was clipped by 5 bases and J by 5 bases; unmatched bases: 8. The CDR3 DNA is TGTGCCAGCAGCCCCGGGACAGCTACCGAGACCCAGTACTTC. It is translated as CASSPGTATETQYF.

This clonotype came up many times. The chain uses TRBV28 and TRBJ1-6, with TRBD1 matching over 9 bases. The CDR3 runs to 17 residues. Per the germline V gene, CDR1 is MDHEN and CDR2 is SYDVKM. The J segment lost 8 bases and the V segment lost 6 bases, leaving 14 bases of the junction unmatched. The CDR3: CASSLLPAGQGYSPLHF. The CDR3 nucleotides read TGTGCCAGCAGCCTATTGCCGGCGGGACAGGGATATTCACCCCTCCACTTT.

V usage is TRBV25-1 and J usage is TRBJ2-2, with D uncertain. The V gene lost 10 bases and the J gene lost 4 bases, with 13 bases spanning the gap. The germline V gene has CDR1 MGHDK and CDR2 SYGVNS. The CDR3 contains 13 residues. The CDR3 DNA reads TGTGCCATCGGGCCCCGGGCCACCGGGGAGCTGTTTTTT. This translates into CAIGPRATGELFF.

This clonotype occurred many times. This chain links TRBV28 with TRBJ2-7; D may match TRBD1 or TRBD2 (5 bases each). This CDR3 region has 15 residues. Deletions cut 4 bases from V and 4 bases from J, with 17 bases between. The germline V gene encodes CDR1 MDHEN and CDR2 SYDVKM. This CDR3 reads CASSSNRDGLYEQYF. In DNA, the CDR3 is TGTGCCAGCAGTTCAAACCGGGACGGTCTGTACGAGCAGTACTTC. Combining the CDR3 with reference TRBV28 and TRBJ2-7 gives the whole variable domain DVKVTQSSRYLVKRTGEKVFLECVQDMDHENMFWYRQDPGLGLRLIYFSYDVKMKEKGDIPEGYSVSREKKERFSLILESASTNQTSMYLCASSSNRDGLYEQYFGPGTRLTVT.

This clonotype appeared a few times. The chain joins TRBV20-1 to TRBJ2-2; tentative D call: TRBD2 (6 bases). This CDR3 contains 15 residues. V gave up 6 bases and J gave up 3 bases, with 17 bases separating them. From germline, CDR1 is DFQATT and CDR2 SNEGSKA (reference sequence). CDR3 sequence reads: CSAPSALADTGELFF. In DNA, the CDR3 is TGCAGTGCCCCAAGCGCACTAGCAGACACCGGGGAGCTGTTTTTT.

The CDR3 nucleotides are TGCAGCGTTGGGCAGAACTCTGGAAACACCATATATTTT. Its translation is CSVGQNSGNTIYF. The chain has TRBV29-1 and TRBJ1-3; D gene unclear. V was shortened by 4 bases and J by 0 bases, with 7 bases between the two germline ends. The germline V gene encodes CDR1 SQVTM and CDR2 ANQGSEA. This CDR3 has 13 amino acids.

This clonotype was picked up a small number of times. The chain links TRBV14 to TRBJ2-3; 10 bases map to TRBD1. Germline-derived CDR1 and CDR2 are SGHDN and FVKESK. The CDR3 contains 16 residues. V was clipped by 1 base and J by 5 bases; unmatched bases: 6. This CDR3 is CASSQGRQGAGDTQYF. CDR3 nucleotides: TGTGCCAGCAGCCAAGGTCGACAGGGGGCCGGAGATACGCAGTATTTT.

This clonotype was seen only a few times. The chain links TRBV13 to TRBJ2-7, with TRBD1 matching 7 bases. CDR1 and CDR2 from the germline V gene are PRHDT and FYEKMQ (reference sequence). V shed 5 bases, J shed 2 bases, and the junction held 12 bases outside the gene matches. CDR3 size: 16 residues. The CDR3 nucleotides are TGTGCCAGCAGCCCGAACTCCGACAGGGTAACCTACGAGCAGTACTTC. Its translation is CASSPNSDRVTYEQYF.